This paragraph covers one T cell receptor beta chain sequence. Antigen: not known. Germline CDR1 reads MNHEY; CDR2 reads SVGAGI. With 6 bases clipped from V and 7 bases from J, the junction kept 8 bases outside the gene matches. The CDR3 totals 15 residues. The source of the sample is a study of vaccination effects on CD4 cells after COVID-19. Generated by immunoSEQ multiplex PCR, the TCRdb table keeps only in-frame clones and is missing some. The table includes about 54,000 clones, 75% to 90% detected once. ViraFEST assay sequencing came after antigen-specific CD4+ T cells were expanded with viral peptide pools. It was after around eleven days of culture that CD4+ T cells were isolated.

The sequence was collected from a human donor who received a COVID-19 vaccine. This specimen consisted of CD4+ T cells from PBMCs cultured with HCoV-229E spike peptides, obtained before COVID-19 vaccination. The chain couples TRBV6-5 to TRBJ2-3, with 12 bases fitting TRBD1. The CDR3 region is CASSGGTGGKNTQYF. DNA for the CDR3: TGTGCCAGCAGCGGGGGGACAGGGGGCAAGAATACGCAGTATTTT.